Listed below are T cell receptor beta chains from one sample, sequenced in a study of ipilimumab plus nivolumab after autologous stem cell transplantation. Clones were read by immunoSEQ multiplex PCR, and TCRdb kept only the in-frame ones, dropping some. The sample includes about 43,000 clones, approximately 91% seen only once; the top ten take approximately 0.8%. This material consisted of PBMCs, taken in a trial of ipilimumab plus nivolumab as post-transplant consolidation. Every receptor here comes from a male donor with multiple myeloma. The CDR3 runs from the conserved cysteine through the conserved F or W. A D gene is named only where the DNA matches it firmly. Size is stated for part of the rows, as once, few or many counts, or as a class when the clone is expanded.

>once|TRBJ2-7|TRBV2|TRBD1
CASRNDREGQYF
TGTGCCAGCAGGAACGACAGGGAAGGGCAGTACTTC
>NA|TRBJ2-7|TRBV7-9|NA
CASSSGRNPYEQYF
TGTGCCAGCAGCTCCGGACGGAATCCCTACGAGCAGTACTTC
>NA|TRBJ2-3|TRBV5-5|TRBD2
CASSLGMTSGRGGDTQYF
TGTGCCAGCAGCTTGGGTATGACTAGCGGCCGCGGGGGAGATACGCAGTATTTT
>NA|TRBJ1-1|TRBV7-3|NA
CASSQTPNTEAFF
TGTGCCAGCAGCCAAACACCGAACACTGAAGCTTTCTTT
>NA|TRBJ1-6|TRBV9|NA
CASSVGATYSPLHF
TGTGCCAGCAGCGTAGGGGCCACTTATTCACCCCTCCACTTT
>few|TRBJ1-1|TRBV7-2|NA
CASSPQLGSTEAFF
TGTGCCAGCAGCCCGCAGCTGGGGAGCACTGAAGCTTTCTTT
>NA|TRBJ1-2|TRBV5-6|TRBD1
CASSSGTGGLYGYTF
TGTGCCAGCAGTTCCGGGACAGGGGGCCTGTATGGCTACACCTTC
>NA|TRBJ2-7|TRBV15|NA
CATSRELVSSYEQYF
TGTGCCACCAGCAGAGAGTTGGTGAGCTCCTACGAGCAGTACTTC
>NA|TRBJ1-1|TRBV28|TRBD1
CASSPAGTEVSEGEAFF
TGTGCCAGCAGTCCCGCCGGGACAGAAGTTTCTGAGGGTGAAGCTTTCTTT
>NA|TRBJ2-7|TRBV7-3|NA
CASSPPDSYEQYF
TGTGCCAGCAGCCCCCCGGACAGCTACGAGCAGTACTTC
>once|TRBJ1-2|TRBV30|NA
CAWTRTYYGYTF
TGTGCCTGGACCCGGACATACTATGGCTACACCTTC
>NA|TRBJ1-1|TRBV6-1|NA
CASSPMTPGRTEAFF
TGTGCCAGCAGCCCGATGACCCCTGGGAGGACTGAAGCTTTCTTT
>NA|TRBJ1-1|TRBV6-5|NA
CASRAQGPYTEAFF
TGTGCCAGCAGAGCACAGGGACCCTACACTGAAGCTTTCTTT
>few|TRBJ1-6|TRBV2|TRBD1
CASRFEGAGNSPLHF
TGTGCCAGCAGGTTTGAGGGGGCGGGTAATTCACCCCTCCACTTT
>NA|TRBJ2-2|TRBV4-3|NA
CASSQAENTGELFF
TGCGCCAGCAGCCAAGCGGAGAATACCGGGGAGCTGTTTTTT
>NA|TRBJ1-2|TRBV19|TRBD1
CASRDRGYGYTF
TGTGCCTCTCGGGACAGGGGTTATGGCTACACCTTC
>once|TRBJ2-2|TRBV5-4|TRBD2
CASSSSGRAHTGELFF
TGTGCCAGCAGCTCTAGCGGGAGGGCCCACACCGGGGAGCTGTTTTTT
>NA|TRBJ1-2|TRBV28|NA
CASSFGDRYYGYTF
TGTGCCAGCAGCTTCGGAGATCGCTACTATGGCTACACCTTC
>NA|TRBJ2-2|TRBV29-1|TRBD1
CSVRPGQGNTGELFF
TGCAGCGTTCGTCCGGGACAGGGCAACACCGGGGAGCTGTTTTTT
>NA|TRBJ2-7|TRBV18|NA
CASSPLSYEQYF
TGTGCCAGCTCACCCCTCTCCTACGAGCAGTACTTC
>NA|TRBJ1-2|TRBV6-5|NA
CASSKTGAHGYTF
TGTGCCAGCAGCAAAACAGGTGCCCATGGCTACACCTTC
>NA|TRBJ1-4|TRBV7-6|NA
CASSLGASNEKLFF
TGTGCCAGCAGCTTAGGAGCCAGTAATGAAAAACTGTTTTTT
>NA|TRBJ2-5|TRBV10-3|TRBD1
CAISELTGGGTQYF
TGTGCCATCAGTGAGCTGACAGGGGGTGGGACCCAGTACTTC
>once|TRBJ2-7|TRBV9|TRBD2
CASSANPSGGAYEQYF
TGTGCCAGCAGCGCCAATCCTAGCGGGGGGGCGTACGAGCAGTACTTC
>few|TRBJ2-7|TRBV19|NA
CASSISAVYEQYF
TGTGCCAGTAGTATCTCGGCCGTCTACGAGCAGTACTTC
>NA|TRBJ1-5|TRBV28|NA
CASSGLIQPQHF
TGTGCCAGCAGTGGCCTCATCCAGCCCCAGCATTTT
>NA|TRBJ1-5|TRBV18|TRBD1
CASSPTTGDGNQPQHF
TGTGCCAGCTCACCGACGACAGGGGACGGCAATCAGCCCCAGCATTTT
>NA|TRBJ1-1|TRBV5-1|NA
CASSSGNTEAFF
TGCGCCAGCAGCTCGGGGAACACTGAAGCTTTCTTT
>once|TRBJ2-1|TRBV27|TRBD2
CASSRVGIAGGNEQFF
TGTGCCAGCAGTCGCGTCGGGATAGCGGGGGGCAATGAGCAGTTCTTC
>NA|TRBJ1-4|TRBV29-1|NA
CSGVTAEGEKLFF
TGCAGCGGCGTGACAGCAGAGGGGGAAAAACTGTTTTTT
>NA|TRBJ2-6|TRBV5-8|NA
CASTQGQGRAGANVLTF
TGTGCCAGCACGCAGGGGCAGGGGAGAGCGGGGGCCAACGTCCTGACTTTC
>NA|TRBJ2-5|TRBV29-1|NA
CSVTTTEQETQYF
TGCAGCGTTACGACGACGGAACAAGAGACCCAGTACTTC
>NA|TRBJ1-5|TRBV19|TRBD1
CASSIRDSDNQPQHF
TGTGCCAGTAGTATCCGGGACAGTGATAATCAGCCCCAGCATTTT